This TCR beta chain originates from a study of T cell changes during pregnancy in multiple sclerosis. TCRdb's table, derived via immunoSEQ multiplex PCR, lists solely in-frame clones and lacks some. The sample records around 35,000 clones, 90% being singletons. Germline loops: CDR1 MNHEY, CDR2 SMNVEV (reference sequence). The CDR3 spans 13 residues. Trimming stripped 6 bases from V and 9 bases from J, with 17 bases between. The input for sequencing was CD8+ T cells from peripheral blood mononuclear cells, taken before pregnancy. The sequence was collected from a female donor with multiple sclerosis, enrolled in a pregnancy study. The rearrangement uses TRBV27 and TRBJ1-1; D is possibly TRBD1 (6 bases). This CDR3 reads CASRLLGGGKAFF. DNA of the CDR3: TGTGCCAGCAGACTTTTAGGTGGGGGCAAAGCTTTCTTT.